This T cell receptor (beta chain) was recovered during a study of shared clonotypes between healthy human individuals. Study-level points and caveats: Among donors, clonotype sharing was expected to be affected by sequencing depth.

Across several immunoSEQ plates, the genomic DNA of each subset was split evenly. Sequencing was performed with immunoSEQ multiplex PCR; in TCRdb, only in-frame clones are kept and a portion is missing. The sample consists of hundreds of thousands of clones, around 72% of them appearing once. The germline V and J ends were trimmed by 6 bases and 0 bases, with 9 bases remaining between them. CDR3 size: 14 residues. Germline V gene sequence: CDR1 MNHNS, CDR2 SASEGT. Of note for this clone: The antigen is not known.

Source material: memory CD4+ T cells sorted from blood. Subset: CD45RA-negative fraction. The TCR comes from a woman aged 25-40 years in good health. The V call is TRBV6-1, the J call TRBJ1-5, with a weak D call TRBD1 (6 bases). The CDR3 protein is CASRGQHSNQPQHF. The CDR3 DNA is TGTGCCAGCAGGGGACAACATAGCAATCAGCCCCAGCATTTT.